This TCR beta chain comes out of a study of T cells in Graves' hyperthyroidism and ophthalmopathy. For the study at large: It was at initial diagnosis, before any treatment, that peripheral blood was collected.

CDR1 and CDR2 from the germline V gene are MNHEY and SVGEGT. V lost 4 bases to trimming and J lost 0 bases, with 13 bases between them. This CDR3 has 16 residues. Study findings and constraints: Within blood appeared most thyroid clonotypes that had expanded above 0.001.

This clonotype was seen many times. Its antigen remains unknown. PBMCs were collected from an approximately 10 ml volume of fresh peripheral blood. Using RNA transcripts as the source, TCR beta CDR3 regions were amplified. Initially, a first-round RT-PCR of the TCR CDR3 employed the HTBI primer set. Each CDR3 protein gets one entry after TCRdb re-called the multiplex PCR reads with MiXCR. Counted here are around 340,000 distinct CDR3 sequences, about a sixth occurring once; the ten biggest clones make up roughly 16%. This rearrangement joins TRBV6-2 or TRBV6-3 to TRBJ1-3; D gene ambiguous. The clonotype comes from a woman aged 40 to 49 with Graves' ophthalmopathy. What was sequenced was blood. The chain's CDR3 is CASSSRGYGSGNTIYF. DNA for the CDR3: TGTGCCAGCAGTTCACGCGGGTACGGCTCTGGAAACACCATATATTTT.